Presented here are 9 T cell receptor beta chains from one specimen sequenced in a study of CD8 T cells in Susac syndrome. Reverse transcription of 0.5 to 1 ug RNA used random hexamers. TCRdb re-derived calls from the immunoSEQ multiplex PCR reads in MiXCR, one entry per CDR3 protein. The data hold a few hundred thousand distinct CDR3 sequences, with roughly 90% observed a single time. The material sequenced was CD8+ T cells from PBMCs. These receptors originate from a human donor with multiple sclerosis.

J is TRBJ2-7 and V is TRBV27; 8 bases line up with TRBD2. The ends lost 6 bases at V and 9 bases at J; junction bases unmatched: 13. Germline CDR1 is MNHEY and CDR2 is SMNVEV (reference sequence). The CDR3 has 14 amino acids. CDR3 region: CASSPDGSGEGQYF. For the CDR3, the DNA is TGTGCCAGCAGCCCCGACGGTAGCGGGGAGGGGCAGTACTTC.

V and J are TRBV20-1 and TRBJ2-7, with 13 bases fitting TRBD2. CDR3 length: 20 residues. V was pared by 0 bases and J by 0 bases, with 14 bases of the junction left unmatched. The germline V gene has CDR1 DFQATT and CDR2 SNEGSKA (reference sequence). CDR3 DNA: TGCAGTGCTAGAGATCTCGCGGGACTAGCGGGATTCGCAAGCTCCTACGAGCAGTACTTC. Amino acids: CSARDLAGLAGFASSYEQYF.

The chain uses TRBV6-5 and TRBJ2-5; perhaps TRBD2 as D (5 bases). The V end lost 4 bases, the J end lost 1 base, and 10 bases lay between the germline ends. There are 14 residues in the CDR3. CDR1 and CDR2 from the germline V gene are MNHEY and SVGAGI. CDR3 nucleotides: TGTGCCAGCAGTTTTTCCACTAGCCAAGAGACCCAGTACTTC. Translation: CASSFSTSQETQYF.

The chain carries TRBV7-9 and TRBJ2-2; D unclear. The V gene lost 6 bases and the J gene lost 8 bases, with 13 bases spanning the gap. This CDR3 is built from 13 residues. Per germline, CDR1 SEHNR and CDR2 FQNEAQ (reference sequence). The CDR3 is CASRGLSLGELFF. CDR3 DNA: TGTGCCAGCAGAGGGCTGAGTCTGGGGGAGCTGTTTTTT.

This chain links TRBV13 with TRBJ2-2; D might be TRBD1 (5 bases). The CDR3 consists of 16 residues. V lost 3 bases, J lost 0 bases, and 11 bases lay in between. Germline CDR1 and CDR2: PRHDT and FYEKMQ (reference sequence). CDR3 loop: CASSFWGPSNTGELFF. Here the CDR3 DNA reads TGTGCCAGCAGCTTCTGGGGCCCCTCGAACACCGGGGAGCTGTTTTTT.

This chain joins TRBV30 and TRBJ2-3; 8 bases match TRBD2. The germline V gene encodes CDR1 GTSNPN and CDR2 SVGIG (reference sequence). The trim removed 4 bases at V and 6 bases at J, leaving 6 bases unmatched. The CDR3 consists of 13 residues. DNA for the CDR3: TGTGCCTGGACCTACGGGGGGGCTGATACGCAGTATTTT. The encoded protein is CAWTYGGADTQYF.

The chain carries TRBV7-9 and TRBJ1-1; D perhaps matches TRBD1 (5 bases). CDR1 is SEHNR, CDR2 FQNEAQ, per germline (reference sequence). The CDR3 sequence is 15 residues long. V lost 8 bases, J lost 1 base, and 17 bases lay in between. The CDR3 region is CASWGTVTGNTEAFF. The CDR3 DNA reads TGTGCCAGCTGGGGGACGGTAACAGGGAACACTGAAGCTTTCTTT.

The rearrangement links TRBV5-1 to TRBJ2-7, with 9 bases that match TRBD1. The CDR3 sequence is 14 residues long. Per the germline V gene, CDR1 is SGHRS and CDR2 is YFSETQ. The trim removed 3 bases at V and 6 bases at J, leaving 7 bases unmatched. The CDR3: CASSSTGGVLEQYF. CDR3 coding DNA: TGCGCCAGCAGCTCGACAGGGGGAGTCCTCGAGCAGTACTTC.

The chain has TRBV12-3 or TRBV12-4 and TRBJ2-7; D perhaps matches TRBD1 (5 bases). The CDR3 is 14 amino acids. The V gene lost 4 bases and the J gene lost 5 bases, with 15 bases spanning the gap. This CDR3 reads CASSSQYRIHEQYF. The CDR3 coding sequence is TGTGCCAGCAGTTCACAATACAGGATCCACGAGCAGTACTTC.